This is a list of T cell receptor beta chains from one sample in a study of OX40 agonist ivuxolimab in advanced cancers. Clones were sequenced by immunoSEQ multiplex PCR, and TCRdb holds only the in-frame ones, with some missing. The sample lists over 40,000 clones, over 80% occurring once. The source material was CD4+ or CD8+ T cells sorted from blood, sampled in a trial of the OX40 agonist ivuxolimab. The receptors were sampled from an adult with an advanced solid tumor such as melanoma, head and neck, liver or kidney cancer. Each CDR3 is given with its conserved first and last residue. Each record gives: CDR3 length, clone size, J gene, D gene, V gene, CDR3 DNA, CDR3 protein. D genes are given only for firm matches. Not every row has a clone size; where given, it reads once, few, many or a size class.

len: 14; abundance: -; j_gene: TRBJ2-7; d_gene: TRBD2; v_gene: TRBV2; CDR3nt: TGTGCCAGCAGTGGGAGCGGGAGACCCTACGAGCAGTACTTC; CDR3aa: CASSGSGRPYEQYF
len: 13; abundance: once; j_gene: TRBJ2-1; d_gene: -; v_gene: TRBV30; CDR3nt: TGTGCCTGGAGTCATAACATAGACAATGAGCAGTTCTTC; CDR3aa: CAWSHNIDNEQFF
len: 12; abundance: -; j_gene: TRBJ1-1; d_gene: TRBD1; v_gene: TRBV29-1; CDR3nt: TGCAGCGTTGATGGGGGACAGCGTGAAGCTTTCTTT; CDR3aa: CSVDGGQREAFF
len: 14; abundance: -; j_gene: TRBJ1-3; d_gene: -; v_gene: TRBV11-2; CDR3nt: TGTGCCAGCAGCTTATTACCCAGGGGAGACACCATATATTTT; CDR3aa: CASSLLPRGDTIYF
len: 17; abundance: few; j_gene: TRBJ2-1; d_gene: -; v_gene: TRBV5-6; CDR3nt: TGTGCCAGCAGCCTGGACACTTTCTACGGCTCCTACAATGAGCAGTTCTTC; CDR3aa: CASSLDTFYGSYNEQFF
len: 14; abundance: -; j_gene: TRBJ2-1; d_gene: -; v_gene: TRBV5-6; CDR3nt: TGTGCCAGCAGCACAGGTAGCTCCTACAATGAGCAGTTCTTC; CDR3aa: CASSTGSSYNEQFF
len: 14; abundance: -; j_gene: TRBJ2-5; d_gene: -; v_gene: TRBV5-1; CDR3nt: TGCGCCAGCAGCCCCTTTGGAGCCCAAGAGACCCAGTACTTC; CDR3aa: CASSPFGAQETQYF
len: 12; abundance: -; j_gene: TRBJ2-7; d_gene: -; v_gene: TRBV19; CDR3nt: TGTGCCAGTAGATCCGGGATCTACGAGCAGTACTTC; CDR3aa: CASRSGIYEQYF
len: 16; abundance: -; j_gene: TRBJ1-1; d_gene: TRBD1; v_gene: TRBV5-1; CDR3nt: TGCGCCAGCAGCTTGGCCCTAGGACAGGGTGGGGCTGAAGCTTTCTTT; CDR3aa: CASSLALGQGGAEAFF
len: 16; abundance: -; j_gene: TRBJ1-4; d_gene: TRBD1; v_gene: TRBV29-1; CDR3nt: TGCAGCGTTGGAAACAAGACAGGGACCTCTAATGAAAAACTGTTTTTT; CDR3aa: CSVGNKTGTSNEKLFF
len: 14; abundance: few; j_gene: TRBJ2-1; d_gene: TRBD2; v_gene: TRBV18; CDR3nt: TGTGCCAGCTCACCCGGGACTAGCGGGGAGGAGCAGTTCTTC; CDR3aa: CASSPGTSGEEQFF
len: 15; abundance: -; j_gene: TRBJ2-1; d_gene: -; v_gene: TRBV5-4; CDR3nt: TGTGCCAGCAGCCCGGGTCTAATGGGATCCGGTGAGCAGTTCTTC; CDR3aa: CASSPGLMGSGEQFF
len: 16; abundance: medium-sized; j_gene: TRBJ1-4; d_gene: TRBD1; v_gene: TRBV18; CDR3nt: TGTGCCAGCTCACCGGAGAAAGACAGGGGAGGTGAAAAACTGTTTTTT; CDR3aa: CASSPEKDRGGEKLFF
len: 17; abundance: -; j_gene: TRBJ1-5; d_gene: -; v_gene: TRBV7-2; CDR3nt: TGTGCCAGCAGCTACCCGGGGAGGGCAGCGAGCAATCAGCCCCAGCATTTT; CDR3aa: CASSYPGRAASNQPQHF
len: 15; abundance: -; j_gene: TRBJ1-2; d_gene: TRBD1; v_gene: TRBV23-1; CDR3nt: TGCGCCAGTTCAATTCCGGGACAGGGGGGCTATGGCTACACCTTC; CDR3aa: CASSIPGQGGYGYTF
len: 14; abundance: -; j_gene: TRBJ2-7; d_gene: -; v_gene: TRBV7-9; CDR3nt: TGTGCCAGCAGCCTCCCCGCCTTCTCCTACGAGCAGTACTTC; CDR3aa: CASSLPAFSYEQYF
len: 16; abundance: -; j_gene: TRBJ1-1; d_gene: TRBD1; v_gene: TRBV4-3; CDR3nt: TGCGCCAGCAGCCAAGATAGGACAGGGATAGGCACTGAAGCTTTCTTT; CDR3aa: CASSQDRTGIGTEAFF
len: 16; abundance: -; j_gene: TRBJ2-1; d_gene: -; v_gene: TRBV7-9; CDR3nt: TGTGCCAGCAGCTTACTGTCGGGCCCCTCCTACAATGAGCAGTTCTTC; CDR3aa: CASSLLSGPSYNEQFF
len: 15; abundance: -; j_gene: TRBJ1-1; d_gene: TRBD1; v_gene: TRBV7-2; CDR3nt: TGTGCCAGCAGCACCAGACAGGGGGCGAACACTGAAGCTTTCTTT; CDR3aa: CASSTRQGANTEAFF
len: 16; abundance: -; j_gene: TRBJ1-6; d_gene: -; v_gene: TRBV10-3; CDR3nt: TGTGCCATCAGTGACACCGGGATCTCCTATAATTCACCCCTCCACTTT; CDR3aa: CAISDTGISYNSPLHF
len: 15; abundance: -; j_gene: TRBJ1-3; d_gene: -; v_gene: TRBV6-6; CDR3nt: TGTGCCAGCAGCCCCGGGAGGGATATAGGAAACACCATATATTTT; CDR3aa: CASSPGRDIGNTIYF
len: 13; abundance: -; j_gene: TRBJ2-7; d_gene: -; v_gene: TRBV6-5; CDR3nt: TGTGCCAGCAGACAGAGACAGGTTCGCGAGCAGTACTTC; CDR3aa: CASRQRQVREQYF
len: 14; abundance: -; j_gene: TRBJ2-6; d_gene: -; v_gene: TRBV5-4; CDR3nt: TGTGCCAGCAGCTTGGATCCTGGGGCCAACGTCCTGACTTTC; CDR3aa: CASSLDPGANVLTF
len: 18; abundance: -; j_gene: TRBJ2-6; d_gene: TRBD2; v_gene: TRBV19; CDR3nt: TGTGCCGGTAGTAACGAGCTCGGGAGGAGGAATGGGGCCAACGTCCTGACTTTC; CDR3aa: CAGSNELGRRNGANVLTF
len: 14; abundance: -; j_gene: TRBJ2-5; d_gene: -; v_gene: TRBV14; CDR3nt: TGTGCCAGCAGCCAAGACGAGTTCCAAGAGACCCAGTACTTC; CDR3aa: CASSQDEFQETQYF
len: 15; abundance: -; j_gene: TRBJ2-5; d_gene: TRBD2; v_gene: TRBV4-3; CDR3nt: TGCGCCAGCAGTTTCACTAGCGGGAGTCGGGAGACCCAGTACTTC; CDR3aa: CASSFTSGSRETQYF
len: 15; abundance: once; j_gene: TRBJ2-1; d_gene: TRBD2; v_gene: TRBV7-9; CDR3nt: TGTGCCAGCAGCTCGGGCGGGAGGGCCTTTAATGAGCAGTTCTTC; CDR3aa: CASSSGGRAFNEQFF
len: 14; abundance: -; j_gene: TRBJ1-6; d_gene: TRBD1; v_gene: TRBV28; CDR3nt: TGTGCCAGCAGGCCGGGACAGACTAATTCACCCCTCCACTTT; CDR3aa: CASRPGQTNSPLHF
len: 14; abundance: few; j_gene: TRBJ1-6; d_gene: TRBD1; v_gene: TRBV6-6; CDR3nt: TGTGCCAGCAGTTACGAGGGGGCGCTATCACCCCTCCACTTT; CDR3aa: CASSYEGALSPLHF
len: 13; abundance: -; j_gene: TRBJ2-7; d_gene: -; v_gene: TRBV30; CDR3nt: TGTGCCTGGAGCCCCCTTGCTGGCTACGAGCAGTACTTC; CDR3aa: CAWSPLAGYEQYF
len: 13; abundance: once; j_gene: TRBJ2-2; d_gene: -; v_gene: TRBV5-6; CDR3nt: TGTGCCGGGAGCCGGGACCTCCACGGGGAGCTGTTTTTT; CDR3aa: CAGSRDLHGELFF
len: 13; abundance: -; j_gene: TRBJ1-4; d_gene: TRBD1; v_gene: TRBV29-1; CDR3nt: TGCAGCGTCTCACAGGGGCCGAGTGAAAAACTGTTTTTT; CDR3aa: CSVSQGPSEKLFF
len: 16; abundance: -; j_gene: TRBJ2-3; d_gene: TRBD1; v_gene: TRBV5-1; CDR3nt: TGCGCCAGCAGCTTGAGGGACAGGGCAACGACAGATACGCAGTATTTT; CDR3aa: CASSLRDRATTDTQYF
len: 14; abundance: -; j_gene: TRBJ2-1; d_gene: TRBD1; v_gene: TRBV27; CDR3nt: TGTGCCAGCGGCCGGGACAGGGGGCTCGATGAGCAGTTCTTC; CDR3aa: CASGRDRGLDEQFF
len: 13; abundance: -; j_gene: TRBJ1-5; d_gene: -; v_gene: TRBV2; CDR3nt: TGTGCCAGCAGTGCCAGCCAGGGACAGCCCCAGCATTTT; CDR3aa: CASSASQGQPQHF
len: 15; abundance: -; j_gene: TRBJ1-4; d_gene: TRBD1; v_gene: TRBV5-5; CDR3nt: TGTGCCAGCAGCTTGCAGGGGGCGCATGATGAAAAACTGTTTTTT; CDR3aa: CASSLQGAHDEKLFF
len: 13; abundance: once; j_gene: TRBJ2-7; d_gene: -; v_gene: TRBV2; CDR3nt: TGTGCCAGCAGTGTCCCGCTGACCTACGAGCAGTACTTC; CDR3aa: CASSVPLTYEQYF
len: 16; abundance: -; j_gene: TRBJ2-1; d_gene: -; v_gene: TRBV7-9; CDR3nt: TGTGCCAGCAGCTTAGGCTTTGCAGGCTCCTACAATGAGCAGTTCTTC; CDR3aa: CASSLGFAGSYNEQFF